Below, 5 T cell receptor beta chains from the same sample are listed, as sequenced in a study of shared T cell receptors in the human thymus. Here immunoSEQ multiplex PCR was the method, and the copy in TCRdb shows in-frame clones only, minus some. The table shows 500,000 to 750,000 clones, with 85% to 90% occurring only once. These data were also reused for a study on human thymus T cells.

Sequenced: thymocytes. The origin of the receptors is a boy in the first two years of life with a congenital heart defect.

The CDR3 DNA sequence: TGTGCCAGCAGCTTAGCAGGGGGACATAGCTCCTACAATGAGCAGTTCTTC. Protein sequence: CASSLAGGHSSYNEQFF. This chain uses TRBV7-9 with TRBJ2-1; D perhaps matches TRBD1 (6 bases). Germline V gives CDR1 SEHNR, CDR2 FQNEAQ (reference sequence). The V gene lost 0 bases and the J gene lost 0 bases, with 12 bases spanning the gap. The CDR3 has 17 residues.

This chain joins TRBV19 and TRBJ1-3; 7 nucleotides match TRBD1. The CDR3 consists of 20 residues. Germline V CDR1 and CDR2: LNHDA, SQIVND (reference sequence). V shed 2 bases, J shed 0 bases, and the junction held 16 bases outside the gene matches. In nucleotides, the CDR3 is TGTGCCAGTAGTATACCACACCGAACGACAGGGCGCCACTCTGGAAACACCATATATTTT. This encodes CASSIPHRTTGRHSGNTIYF.

The count of this clone is one. The chain links TRBV4-3 to TRBJ2-3; weak D call: TRBD2 (7 bases). This CDR3 is 16 amino acids long. Trimming cost V 5 bases and J 8 bases, with 23 bases left between them. Germline values: CDR1 LGHNA, CDR2 YSLEER. In nucleotides, the CDR3 is TGCGCCAGCAGCGCCGCGGGGGCAAGCAGCCCGGGTACGCAGTATTTT. Residues: CASSAAGASSPGTQYF.

V gene TRBV5-6 combines with J gene TRBJ1-1; no reliable D call. V lost 0 bases to trimming and J lost 4 bases, with 10 bases between them. The germline gives CDR1 SGHDT, CDR2 YYEEEE. CDR3 length: 14 residues. This CDR3 is CASSLVDRGTEAFF. The CDR3 coding sequence is TGTGCCAGCAGCTTGGTGGACCGGGGCACTGAAGCTTTCTTT.

This clone was detected only a few times. This sequence joins TRBV6-6 and TRBJ1-1; D call uncertain. Trimming shortened V by 6 bases and J by 2 bases, and 4 bases separated the two germline ends. Germline V lookup: CDR1 MNHNY, CDR2 SVGAGI (reference sequence). This CDR3 has 11 residues. CDR3 sequence reads: CASRANTEAFF. The CDR3 region has the DNA TGTGCCAGCAGGGCCAACACTGAAGCTTTCTTT.